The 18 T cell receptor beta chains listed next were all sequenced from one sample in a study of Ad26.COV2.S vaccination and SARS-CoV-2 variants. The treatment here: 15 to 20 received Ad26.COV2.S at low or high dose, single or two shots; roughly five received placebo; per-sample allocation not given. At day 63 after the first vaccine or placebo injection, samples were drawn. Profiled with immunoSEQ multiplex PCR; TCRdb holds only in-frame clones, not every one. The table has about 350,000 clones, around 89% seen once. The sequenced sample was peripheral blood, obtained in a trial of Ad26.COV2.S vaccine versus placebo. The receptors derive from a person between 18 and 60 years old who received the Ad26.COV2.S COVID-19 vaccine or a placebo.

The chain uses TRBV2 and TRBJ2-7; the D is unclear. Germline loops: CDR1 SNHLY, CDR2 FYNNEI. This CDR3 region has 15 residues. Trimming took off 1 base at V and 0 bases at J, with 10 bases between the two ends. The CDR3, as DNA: TGTGCCAGCAGTGAAGATCGGACCGGCTCCTACGAGCAGTACTTC. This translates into CASSEDRTGSYEQYF.

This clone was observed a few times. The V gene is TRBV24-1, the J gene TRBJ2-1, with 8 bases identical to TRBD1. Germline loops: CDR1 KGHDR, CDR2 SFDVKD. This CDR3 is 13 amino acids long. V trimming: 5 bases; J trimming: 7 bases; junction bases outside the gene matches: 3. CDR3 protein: CATSAGGMNEQFF. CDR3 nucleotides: TGTGCCACCAGTGCAGGGGGCATGAATGAGCAGTTCTTC.

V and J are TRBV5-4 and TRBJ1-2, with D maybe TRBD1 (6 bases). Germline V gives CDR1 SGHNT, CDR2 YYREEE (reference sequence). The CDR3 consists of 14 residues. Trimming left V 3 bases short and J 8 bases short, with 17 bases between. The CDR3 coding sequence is TGTGCCAGCAGCTCGGAGGGGGGCACAGGCGGCTACACCTTC. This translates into CASSSEGGTGGYTF.

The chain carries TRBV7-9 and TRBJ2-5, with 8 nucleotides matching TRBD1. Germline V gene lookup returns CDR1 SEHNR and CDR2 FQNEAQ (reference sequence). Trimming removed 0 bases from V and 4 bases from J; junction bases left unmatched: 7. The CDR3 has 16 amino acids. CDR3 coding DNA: TGTGCCAGCAGCTTAGCGGCGGGACAGGCTCGAGAGACCCAGTACTTC. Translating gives CASSLAAGQARETQYF.

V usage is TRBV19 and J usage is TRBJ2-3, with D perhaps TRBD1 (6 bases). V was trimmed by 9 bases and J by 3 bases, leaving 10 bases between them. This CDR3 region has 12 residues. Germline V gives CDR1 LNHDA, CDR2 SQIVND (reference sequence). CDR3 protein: CASRGGTDTQYF. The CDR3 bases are TGTGCCAGCAGAGGGGGTACAGATACGCAGTATTTT.

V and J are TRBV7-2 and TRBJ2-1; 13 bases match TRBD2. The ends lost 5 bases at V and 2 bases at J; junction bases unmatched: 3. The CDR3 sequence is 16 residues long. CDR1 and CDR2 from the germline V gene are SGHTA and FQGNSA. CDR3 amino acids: CASSITSGGAYNEQFF. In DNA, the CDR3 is TGTGCCAGCAGCATTACTAGCGGGGGGGCCTACAATGAGCAGTTCTTC.

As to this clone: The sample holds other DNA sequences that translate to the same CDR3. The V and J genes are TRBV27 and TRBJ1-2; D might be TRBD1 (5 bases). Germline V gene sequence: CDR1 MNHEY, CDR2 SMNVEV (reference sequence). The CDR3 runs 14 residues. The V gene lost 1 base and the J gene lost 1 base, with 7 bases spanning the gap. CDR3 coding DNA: TGTGCCAGCAGTTTATTGGGGGGTAACTATGGCTACACCTTC. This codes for CASSLLGGNYGYTF.

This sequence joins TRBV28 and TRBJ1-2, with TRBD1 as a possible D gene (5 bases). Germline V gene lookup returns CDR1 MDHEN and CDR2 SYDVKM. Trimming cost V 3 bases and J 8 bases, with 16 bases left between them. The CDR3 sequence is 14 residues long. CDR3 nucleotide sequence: TGTGCCAGCAGTTTCAACGGGGGATGGGGAGGCTACACCTTC. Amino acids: CASSFNGGWGGYTF.

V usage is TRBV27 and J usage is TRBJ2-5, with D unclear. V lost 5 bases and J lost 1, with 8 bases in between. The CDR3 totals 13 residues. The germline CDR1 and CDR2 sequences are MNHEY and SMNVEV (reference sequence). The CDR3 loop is CASSQRRQETQYF. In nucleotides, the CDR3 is TGTGCCAGCAGTCAACGACGCCAAGAGACCCAGTACTTC.

This CDR3 reads CASSYGGTLNTEAFF. For the CDR3, the DNA is TGTGCCAGCAGTTATGGTGGGACACTGAACACTGAAGCTTTCTTT. The gene calls are TRBV28 and TRBJ1-1; D possibly corresponds to TRBD1 (6 bases). V gave up 4 bases and J gave up 0 bases, with 12 bases separating them. This CDR3 comprises 15 residues. CDR1 and CDR2 from the germline V gene are MDHEN and SYDVKM.

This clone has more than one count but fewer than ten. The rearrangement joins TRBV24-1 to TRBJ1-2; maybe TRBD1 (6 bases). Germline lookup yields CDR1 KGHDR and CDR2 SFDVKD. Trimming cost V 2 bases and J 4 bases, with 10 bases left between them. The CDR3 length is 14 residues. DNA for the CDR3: TGTGCCACCAGTGATTCCGGGACAACCTATGGCTACACCTTC. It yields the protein CATSDSGTTYGYTF.

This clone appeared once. The CDR3 sequence is CASSLEGVAGNTIYF. The DNA for the CDR3 is TGTGCCAGCAGCTTAGAAGGGGTGGCTGGAAACACCATATATTTT. The chain employs TRBV7-9 and TRBJ1-3, with D maybe TRBD1 (5 bases). CDR3 length: 15 amino acids. The V gene's germline CDR1 is SEHNR and CDR2 FQNEAQ (reference sequence). Trimming stripped 1 base from V and 2 bases from J, with 9 bases between. Filled out from reference TRBV7-9 and TRBJ1-3, the complete variable domain reads DTGVSQNPRHKITKRGQNVTFRCDPISEHNRLYWYRQTLGQGPEFLTYFQNEAQLEKSRLLSDRFSAERPKGSFSTLEIQRTEQGDSAMYLCASSLEGVAGNTIYFGEGSWLTVV.

In DNA, the CDR3 is TGCGCCAGCAGCTTGCGTCTAGCGGGAGTGACGAACACCGGGGAGCTGTTTTTT. Encoded protein: CASSLRLAGVTNTGELFF. The chain combines TRBV5-1 with TRBJ2-2; 10 bases line up with TRBD2. There are 18 residues in the CDR3. The germline CDR1 and CDR2 sequences are SGHRS and YFSETQ. Unmatched junction bases numbered 6, after V lost 1 base and J lost 0 bases.

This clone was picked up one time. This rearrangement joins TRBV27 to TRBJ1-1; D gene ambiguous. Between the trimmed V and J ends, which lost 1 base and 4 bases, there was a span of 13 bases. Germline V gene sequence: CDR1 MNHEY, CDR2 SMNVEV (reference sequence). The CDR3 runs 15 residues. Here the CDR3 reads CASSLYHSEPTEAFF. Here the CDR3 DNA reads TGTGCCAGCAGTTTATATCATTCCGAGCCCACTGAAGCTTTCTTT.

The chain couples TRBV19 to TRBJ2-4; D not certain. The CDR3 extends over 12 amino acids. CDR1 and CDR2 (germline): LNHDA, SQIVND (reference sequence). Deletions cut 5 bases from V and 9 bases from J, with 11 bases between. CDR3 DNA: TGTGCCAGTAGTCGGGCAGCCGGCATTCAGTACTTC. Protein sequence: CASSRAAGIQYF.

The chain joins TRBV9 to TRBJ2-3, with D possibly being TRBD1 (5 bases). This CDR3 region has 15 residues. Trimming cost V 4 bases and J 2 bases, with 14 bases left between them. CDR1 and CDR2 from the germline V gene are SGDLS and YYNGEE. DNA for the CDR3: TGTGCCAGCAGCCCGCGGACATCTACCACAGATACGCAGTATTTT. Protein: CASSPRTSTTDTQYF.

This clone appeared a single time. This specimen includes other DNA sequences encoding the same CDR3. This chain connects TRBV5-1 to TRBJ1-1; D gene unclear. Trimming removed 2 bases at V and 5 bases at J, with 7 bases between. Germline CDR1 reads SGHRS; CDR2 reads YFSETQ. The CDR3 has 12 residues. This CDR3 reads CASSLEGTEAFF. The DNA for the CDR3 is TGCGCCAGCAGCTTAGAGGGAACTGAAGCTTTCTTT.

CDR3 protein: CASSPQGRETQYF. The CDR3 bases are TGTGCCAGCTCACCACAGGGAAGGGAGACCCAGTACTTC. The V call is TRBV18, the J call TRBJ2-5, with no clear D. CDR1 is KGHSH, CDR2 LQKENI, per germline. V was shortened by 1 base and J by 5 bases, with 8 bases between the two germline ends. The CDR3 spans 13 residues.